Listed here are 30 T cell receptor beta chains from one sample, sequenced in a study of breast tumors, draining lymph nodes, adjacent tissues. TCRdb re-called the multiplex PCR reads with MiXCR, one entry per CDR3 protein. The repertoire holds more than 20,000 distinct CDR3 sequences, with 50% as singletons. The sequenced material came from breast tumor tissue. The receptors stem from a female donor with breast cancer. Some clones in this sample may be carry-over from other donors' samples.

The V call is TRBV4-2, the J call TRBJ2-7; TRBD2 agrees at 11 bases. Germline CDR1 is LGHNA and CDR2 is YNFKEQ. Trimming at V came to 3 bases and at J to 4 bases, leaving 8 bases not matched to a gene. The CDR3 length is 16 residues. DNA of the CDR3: TGTGCCAGCAGCCATGCCGGGACTAGCGGATGGTACGAGCAGTACTTC. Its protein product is CASSHAGTSGWYEQYF.

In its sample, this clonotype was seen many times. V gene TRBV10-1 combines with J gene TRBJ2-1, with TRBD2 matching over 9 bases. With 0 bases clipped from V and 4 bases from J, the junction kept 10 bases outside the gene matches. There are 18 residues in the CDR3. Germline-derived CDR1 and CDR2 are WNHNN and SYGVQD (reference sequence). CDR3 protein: CASSESKVTSGLYNEQFF. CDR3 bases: TGCGCCAGCAGTGAGTCGAAGGTGACTAGCGGACTATACAATGAGCAGTTCTTC.

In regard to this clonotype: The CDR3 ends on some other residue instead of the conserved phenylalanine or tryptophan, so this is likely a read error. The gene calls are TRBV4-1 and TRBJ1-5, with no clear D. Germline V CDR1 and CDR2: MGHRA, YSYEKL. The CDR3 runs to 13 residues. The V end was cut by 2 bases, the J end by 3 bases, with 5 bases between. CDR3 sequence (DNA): TGCGCCAGCAGCCAACGAATCAATCAGCCCCAGCATTCT. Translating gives CASSQRINQPQHS.

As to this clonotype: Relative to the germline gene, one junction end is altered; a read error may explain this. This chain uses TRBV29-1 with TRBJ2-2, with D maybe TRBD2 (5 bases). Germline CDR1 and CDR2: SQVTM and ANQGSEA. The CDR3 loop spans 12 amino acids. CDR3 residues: CSVEAPSWELFF. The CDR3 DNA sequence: TGCAGCGTCGAAGCCCCTAGCTGGGAGCTGTTTTTC.

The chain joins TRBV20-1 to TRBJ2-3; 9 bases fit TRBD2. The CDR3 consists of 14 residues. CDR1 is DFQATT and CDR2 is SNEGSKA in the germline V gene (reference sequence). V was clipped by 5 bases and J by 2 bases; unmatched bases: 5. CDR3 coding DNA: TGCAGTGCTGCGACTAGCGGTGTCACAGATACGCAGTATTTT. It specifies CSAATSGVTDTQYF.

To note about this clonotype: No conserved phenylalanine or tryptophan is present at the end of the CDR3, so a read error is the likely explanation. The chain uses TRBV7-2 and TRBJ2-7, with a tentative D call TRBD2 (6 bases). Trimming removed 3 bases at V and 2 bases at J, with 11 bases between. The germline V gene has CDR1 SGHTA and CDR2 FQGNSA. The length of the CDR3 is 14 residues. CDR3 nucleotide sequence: TGTGCCAGCAGCTTCCTGGCGGGGCCCTACGAGCAGTACCTC. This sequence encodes CASSFLAGPYEQYL.

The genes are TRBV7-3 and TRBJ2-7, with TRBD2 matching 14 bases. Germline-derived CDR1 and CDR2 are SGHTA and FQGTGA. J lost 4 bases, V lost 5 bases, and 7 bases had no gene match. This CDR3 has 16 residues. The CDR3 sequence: CASSASGTSGSYEQYF. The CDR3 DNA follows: TGTGCCAGCAGCGCCTCCGGGACTAGCGGGAGTTACGAGCAGTACTTC. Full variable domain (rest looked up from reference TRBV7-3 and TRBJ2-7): GAGVSQTPSNKVTEKGKYVELRCDPISGHTALYWYRQSLGQGPEFLIYFQGTGAADDSGLPNDRFFAVRPEGSVSTLKIQRTERGDSAVYLCASSASGTSGSYEQYFGPGTRLTVT.

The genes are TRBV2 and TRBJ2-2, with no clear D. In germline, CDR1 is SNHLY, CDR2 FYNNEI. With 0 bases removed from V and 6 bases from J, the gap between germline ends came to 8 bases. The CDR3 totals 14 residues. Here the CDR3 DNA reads TGTGCCAGCAGTGAAGCGTTTTCATCCGGGGAGCTGTTTTTT. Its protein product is CASSEAFSSGELFF.

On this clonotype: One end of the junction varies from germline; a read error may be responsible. CDR3: CAGSPAKWETQYF. The CDR3 DNA is TGTGCCGGCTCGCCGGCTAAATGGGAGACCCAGTACTTC. This chain uses TRBV18 with TRBJ2-5; unclear D gene. Germline V lookup: CDR1 KGHSH, CDR2 LQKENI. The CDR3 has 13 residues.

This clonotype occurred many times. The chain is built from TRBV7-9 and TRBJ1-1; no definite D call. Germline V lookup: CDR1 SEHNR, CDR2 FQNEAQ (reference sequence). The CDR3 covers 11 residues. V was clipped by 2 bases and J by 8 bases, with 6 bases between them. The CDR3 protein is CASSLFQEAFF. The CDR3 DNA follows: TGTGCCAGCAGCTTATTTCAGGAAGCTTTCTTT. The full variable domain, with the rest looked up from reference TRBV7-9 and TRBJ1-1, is DTGVSQNPRHKITKRGQNVTFRCDPISEHNRLYWYRQTLGQGPEFLTYFQNEAQLEKSRLLSDRFSAERPKGSFSTLEIQRTEQGDSAMYLCASSLFQEAFFGQGTRLTVV.

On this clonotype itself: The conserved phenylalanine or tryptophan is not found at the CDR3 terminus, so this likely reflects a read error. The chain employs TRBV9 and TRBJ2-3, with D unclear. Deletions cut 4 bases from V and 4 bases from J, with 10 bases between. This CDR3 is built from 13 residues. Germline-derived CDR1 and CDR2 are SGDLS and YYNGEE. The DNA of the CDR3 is TGTGCCAGCAGCCCCCGCGGCCCAGATACGCAGTATTCC. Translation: CASSPRGPDTQYS.

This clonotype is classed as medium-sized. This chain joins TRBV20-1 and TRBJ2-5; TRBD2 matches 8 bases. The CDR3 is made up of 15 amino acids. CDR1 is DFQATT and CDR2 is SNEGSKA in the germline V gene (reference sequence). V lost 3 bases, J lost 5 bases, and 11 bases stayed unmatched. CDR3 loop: CSASVSGSEMETQYF. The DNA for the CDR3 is TGCAGTGCTAGCGTCAGCGGGAGCGAGATGGAGACCCAGTACTTC.

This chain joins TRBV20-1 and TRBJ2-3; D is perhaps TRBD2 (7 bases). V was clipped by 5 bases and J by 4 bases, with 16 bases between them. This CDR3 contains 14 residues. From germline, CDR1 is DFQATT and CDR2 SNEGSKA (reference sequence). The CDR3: CSARGGGSPDTQYF. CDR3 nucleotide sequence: TGCAGTGCTCGTGGGGGCGGGAGTCCAGATACGCAGTATTTT.

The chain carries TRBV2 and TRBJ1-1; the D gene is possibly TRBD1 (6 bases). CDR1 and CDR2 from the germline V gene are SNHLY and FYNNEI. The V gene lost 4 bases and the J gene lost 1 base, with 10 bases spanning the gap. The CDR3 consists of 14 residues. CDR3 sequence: CASSGTGPNTEAFF. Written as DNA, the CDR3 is TGTGCCAGCAGTGGAACAGGGCCGAACACTGAAGCTTTCTTT.

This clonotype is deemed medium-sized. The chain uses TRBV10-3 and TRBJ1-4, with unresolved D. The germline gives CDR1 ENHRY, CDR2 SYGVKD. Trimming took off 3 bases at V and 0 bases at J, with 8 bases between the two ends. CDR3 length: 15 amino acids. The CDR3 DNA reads TGTGCCATCAGTGAAAGTCTTGCAACTAATGAAAAACTGTTTTTT. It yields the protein CAISESLATNEKLFF.

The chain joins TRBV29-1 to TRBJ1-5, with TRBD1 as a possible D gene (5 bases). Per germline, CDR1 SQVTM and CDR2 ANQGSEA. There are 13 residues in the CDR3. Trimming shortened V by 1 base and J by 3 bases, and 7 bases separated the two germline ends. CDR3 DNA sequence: TGCAGCGTTGAAGCGGGGGTCAATCAGCCCCAGCATTTT. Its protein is CSVEAGVNQPQHF.

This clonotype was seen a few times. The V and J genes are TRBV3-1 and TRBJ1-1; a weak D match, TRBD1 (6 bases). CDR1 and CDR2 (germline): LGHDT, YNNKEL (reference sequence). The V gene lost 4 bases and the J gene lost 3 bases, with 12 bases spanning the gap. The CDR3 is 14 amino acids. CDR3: CASSPSGTYTEAFF. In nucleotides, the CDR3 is TGTGCCAGCAGCCCGTCTGGGACATACACTGAAGCTTTCTTT.

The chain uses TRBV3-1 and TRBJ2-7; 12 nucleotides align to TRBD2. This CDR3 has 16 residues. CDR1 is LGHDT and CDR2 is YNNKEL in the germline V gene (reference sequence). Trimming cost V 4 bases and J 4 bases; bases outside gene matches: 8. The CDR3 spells CASSLQTSGSRYEQYF. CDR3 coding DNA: TGTGCCAGCAGCCTTCAGACTAGCGGGAGCAGGTACGAGCAGTACTTC.

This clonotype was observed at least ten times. The CDR3 loop reads CASSLGSGRAKDNEQFF. Here the CDR3 DNA reads TGTGCCAGCAGTTTAGGAAGCGGGAGGGCCAAAGACAATGAGCAGTTCTTC. The chain combines TRBV28 with TRBJ2-1, with TRBD2 identical over 10 bases. Germline V lookup: CDR1 MDHEN, CDR2 SYDVKM. CDR3 length: 17 amino acids. V lost 2 bases and J lost 5; bases outside the gene matches: 9.

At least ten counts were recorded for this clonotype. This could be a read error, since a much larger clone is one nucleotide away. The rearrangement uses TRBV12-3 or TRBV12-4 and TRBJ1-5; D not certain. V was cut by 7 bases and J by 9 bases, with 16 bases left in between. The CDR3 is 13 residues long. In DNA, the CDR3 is TGTGCCAGCATGTTCTCTCTGAACAGGCCCCAGCATTTT. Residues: CASMFSLNRPQHF.

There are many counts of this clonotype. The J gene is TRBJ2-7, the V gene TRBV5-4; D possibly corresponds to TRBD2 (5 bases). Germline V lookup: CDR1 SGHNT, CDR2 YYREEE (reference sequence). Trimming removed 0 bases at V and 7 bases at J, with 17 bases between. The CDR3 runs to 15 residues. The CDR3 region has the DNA TGTGCCAGCAGCTTGGTTAGCACCGGGGTGGGGGAGCAGTACTTC. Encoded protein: CASSLVSTGVGEQYF.

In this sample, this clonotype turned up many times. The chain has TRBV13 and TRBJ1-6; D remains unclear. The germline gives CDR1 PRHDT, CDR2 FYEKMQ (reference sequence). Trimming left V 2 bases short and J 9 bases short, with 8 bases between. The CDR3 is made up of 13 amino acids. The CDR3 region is CASSLRQLSPLHF. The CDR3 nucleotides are TGTGCCAGCAGCTTACGGCAGCTTTCACCCCTCCACTTT.

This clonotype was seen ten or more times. CDR3: CASTLATVTGELFF. DNA of the CDR3: TGTGCCAGCACCCTAGCGACAGTAACCGGGGAGCTGTTTTTT. V is TRBV6-1 and J is TRBJ2-2, with D tentatively TRBD2 (6 bases). Trimming pared 7 bases from V and 5 bases from J, leaving 14 bases between. CDR3 length: 14 amino acids. The germline CDR1 and CDR2 sequences are MNHNS and SASEGT.

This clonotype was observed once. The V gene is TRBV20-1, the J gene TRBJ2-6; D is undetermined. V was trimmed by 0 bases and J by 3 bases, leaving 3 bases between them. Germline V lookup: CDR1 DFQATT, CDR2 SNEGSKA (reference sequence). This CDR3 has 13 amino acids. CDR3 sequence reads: CSARESGANVLTF. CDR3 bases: TGCAGTGCTAGAGAGAGTGGGGCCAACGTCCTGACTTTC.

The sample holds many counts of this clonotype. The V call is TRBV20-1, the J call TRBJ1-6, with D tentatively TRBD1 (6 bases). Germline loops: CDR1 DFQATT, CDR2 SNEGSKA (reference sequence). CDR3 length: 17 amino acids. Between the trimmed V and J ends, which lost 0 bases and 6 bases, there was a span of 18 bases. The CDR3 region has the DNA TGCAGTGCTAGAGATCCGGACCTACAGGGCCCTAATTCACCCCTCCACTTT. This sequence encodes CSARDPDLQGPNSPLHF.

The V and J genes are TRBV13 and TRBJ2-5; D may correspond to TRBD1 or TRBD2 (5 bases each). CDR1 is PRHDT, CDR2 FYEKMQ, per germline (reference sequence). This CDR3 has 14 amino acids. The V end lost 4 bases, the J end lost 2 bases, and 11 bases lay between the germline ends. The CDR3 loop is CASSSWGFQETQYF. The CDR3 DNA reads TGTGCCAGCAGCTCCTGGGGGTTTCAAGAGACCCAGTACTTC.

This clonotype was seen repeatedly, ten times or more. The CDR3 here is CASSRPIRQGLYSNQPQHF. CDR3 nucleotide sequence: TGTGCCAGCAGCCGCCCTATCCGACAGGGTTTGTATAGCAATCAGCCCCAGCATTTT. The chain has TRBV11-3 and TRBJ1-5, with TRBD1 matching 7 bases. This CDR3 contains 19 residues. Germline-derived CDR1 and CDR2 are SGHNT and YENEEA. J lost 0 bases, V lost 5 bases, and 16 bases had no gene match.

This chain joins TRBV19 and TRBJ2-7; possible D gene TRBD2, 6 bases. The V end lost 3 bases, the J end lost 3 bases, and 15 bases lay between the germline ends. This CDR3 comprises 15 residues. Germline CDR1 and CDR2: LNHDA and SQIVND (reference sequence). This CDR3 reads CASSMKREQGYEQYF. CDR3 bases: TGTGCCAGTAGTATGAAACGGGAGCAAGGCTACGAGCAGTACTTC.

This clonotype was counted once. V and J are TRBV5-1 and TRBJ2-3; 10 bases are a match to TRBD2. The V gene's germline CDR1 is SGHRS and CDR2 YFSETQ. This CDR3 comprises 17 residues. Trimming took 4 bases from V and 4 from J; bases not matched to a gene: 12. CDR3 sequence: CASSISLAGEVADTQYF. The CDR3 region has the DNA TGCGCCAGCAGCATATCCCTAGCGGGAGAGGTCGCAGATACGCAGTATTTT.

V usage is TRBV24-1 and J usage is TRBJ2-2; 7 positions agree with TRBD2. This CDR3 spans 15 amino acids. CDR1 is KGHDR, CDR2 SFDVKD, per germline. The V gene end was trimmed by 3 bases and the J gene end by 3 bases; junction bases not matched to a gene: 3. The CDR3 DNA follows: TGTGCCACCAGTGATGCCCTAGCGGACACCGGGGAGCTGTTTTTT. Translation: CATSDALADTGELFF.